The 17 T cell receptor beta chains below were found in one sample sequenced in a study of blood T cell repertoires in COVID-19. Generated by immunoSEQ multiplex PCR, the TCRdb table keeps only in-frame clones and is missing some. The profile shows over 250,000 clones, over 75% of them singletons. Sequencing input: PBMCs or T cells enriched from blood (not recorded which). Receptors originate from a woman in her 30s who had recovered from COVID-19.

The chain links TRBV4-1 to TRBJ2-3, with D possibly TRBD1 on 6 matching bases. V dropped 8 bases and J dropped 0 bases, with 9 bases sitting between them. The CDR3 has 13 amino acids. Germline lookup yields CDR1 MGHRA and CDR2 YSYEKL. CDR3 nucleotide sequence: TGCGCCAGCCGGGACACAAGCACAGATACGCAGTATTTT. Encoded protein: CASRDTSTDTQYF.

The chain joins TRBV28 to TRBJ2-5; TRBD1 agrees at 7 bases. Germline V gives CDR1 MDHEN, CDR2 SYDVKM. The CDR3 is made up of 14 amino acids. Trimming at V came to 5 bases and at J to 3 bases, leaving 6 bases not matched to a gene. The CDR3 nucleotides read TGTGCCAGCAGTCCCACGGGACAGAAAGAGACCCAGTACTTC. Translating it yields CASSPTGQKETQYF.

The J gene is TRBJ2-7, the V gene TRBV7-8; a weak D match, TRBD1 (5 bases). The CDR3 has 13 amino acids. Germline CDR1 is SGHVS and CDR2 is FQNEAQ. Deletions cut 1 base from V and 4 bases from J, with 8 bases between. The CDR3 bases are TGTGCCAGCAGCTTAGGACAGATATACGAGCAGTACTTC. This encodes CASSLGQIYEQYF.

The chain uses TRBV11-3 and TRBJ1-5; TRBD1 agrees at 7 bases. Germline trimming cut 5 bases from V and 0 bases from J; bases unmatched to any gene: 10. The CDR3 has 17 amino acids. Germline V lookup: CDR1 SGHNT, CDR2 YENEEA. The chain's CDR3 is CASSGLKGQISNQPQHF. The CDR3 DNA follows: TGTGCCAGCAGCGGCTTGAAGGGACAGATTAGCAATCAGCCCCAGCATTTT.

This clone showed up just once. The chain couples TRBV6-5 to TRBJ2-3; D is possibly TRBD2 (6 bases). Germline V gene data show CDR1 as MNHEY and CDR2 as SVGAGI. The V gene lost 6 bases and the J gene lost 2 bases, with 9 bases spanning the gap. The length of the CDR3 is 13 residues. CDR3 nucleotide sequence: TGTGCCAGCAGACCACTAGCCACAGATACGCAGTATTTT. This gives the protein CASRPLATDTQYF.

This chain connects TRBV30 to TRBJ1-1; D unclear. Trimming cost V 0 bases and J 1 base, with 9 bases left between them. CDR3 length: 14 amino acids. The germline V gene encodes CDR1 GTSNPN and CDR2 SVGIG (reference sequence). The CDR3 here is CAWSVSRTNTEAFF. The CDR3 nucleotides are TGTGCCTGGAGTGTTAGTCGAACGAACACTGAAGCTTTCTTT.

V is TRBV28 and J is TRBJ1-5; D unclear. Germline CDR1 MDHEN, CDR2 SYDVKM. This CDR3 is built from 11 residues. V was cut by 6 bases and J by 4 bases, with 4 bases left in between. The CDR3 reads CASRSNQPQHF. The CDR3, as DNA: TGTGCCAGCAGGTCAAATCAGCCCCAGCATTTT.

The V call is TRBV5-5, the J call TRBJ2-3, with 15 bases lining up with TRBD2. The germline V gene encodes CDR1 SGHKS and CDR2 YYEKEE (reference sequence). The trim removed 5 bases at V and 10 bases at J, leaving 8 bases unmatched. The CDR3 totals 15 residues. The CDR3 nucleotides are TGTGCCAGCAGACCGGGACTAGCGGGAGGCGAGTCGCAGTATTTT. This gives the protein CASRPGLAGGESQYF.

J is TRBJ2-7 and V is TRBV5-6; TRBD2 might be the D (6 bases). Trimming pared 1 base from V and 4 bases from J, leaving 15 bases between. The CDR3 contains 15 residues. Germline V CDR1 and CDR2: SGHDT, YYEEEE. The CDR3 region has the DNA TGTGCCAGCAGCTTGCGAATAGCGGCCCTGTACGAGCAGTACTTC. Its protein product is CASSLRIAALYEQYF.

V is TRBV5-1 and J is TRBJ2-7; 14 nucleotides agree with TRBD2. The CDR3 contains 17 residues. The germline V gene encodes CDR1 SGHRS and CDR2 YFSETQ. The J segment lost 2 bases and the V segment lost 3 bases, leaving 7 bases of the junction unmatched. DNA for the CDR3: TGCGCCAGCAGCTCGGGACTAGCGGGAGATGCCGCCTACGAGCAGTACTTC. The encoded protein is CASSSGLAGDAAYEQYF. Drawing the rest from reference TRBV5-1 and TRBJ2-7, the complete variable domain is KAGVTQTPRYLIKTRGQQVTLSCSPISGHRSVSWYQQTPGQGLQFLFEYFSETQRNKGNFPGRFSGRQFSNSRSEMNVSTLELGDSALYLCASSSGLAGDAAYEQYFGPGTRLTVT.

This rearrangement joins TRBV23-1 to TRBJ2-7, with a possible D match to TRBD2 (6 bases). TRBV23-1 is flagged as an ORF with uncertain function. CDR3 length equals 15 residues. V was cut by 6 bases and J by 4 bases, with 19 bases left in between. CDR3 region: CASSIGTPHVYEQYF. CDR3 DNA: TGCGCCAGCAGCATCGGGACTCCCCATGTGTACGAGCAGTACTTC.

The J gene is TRBJ1-5, the V gene TRBV3-1 (or the pseudogene TRBV3-2); D is unclear. The CDR3 loop spans 16 amino acids. CDR1 and CDR2 (germline): LGHDT, YNNKEL (reference sequence). The germline V and J ends were trimmed by 3 bases and 0 bases, with 12 bases remaining between them. The CDR3 nucleotides read TGTGCCAGCAGCCAGCGTCTATCCAATAGCAATCAGCCCCAGCATTTT. Translation gives CASSQRLSNSNQPQHF.

The V gene is TRBV9, the J gene TRBJ2-3, with 7 bases identical to TRBD1. The CDR3 extends over 18 amino acids. The V gene end was trimmed by 2 bases and the J gene end by 0 bases; junction bases not matched to a gene: 12. Germline assignment: CDR1 SGDLS and CDR2 YYNGEE. CDR3 bases: TGTGCCAGCAGCGTCTCTTTAGGGGGCAAAACTAGCACAGATACGCAGTATTTT. Its protein is CASSVSLGGKTSTDTQYF.

V is TRBV5-4 and J is TRBJ2-1, with D perhaps matching TRBD1 (6 bases). V was trimmed by 0 bases and J by 7 bases, leaving 17 bases between them. Per the germline V gene, CDR1 is SGHNT and CDR2 is YYREEE (reference sequence). This CDR3 contains 16 residues. Here the CDR3 reads CASSLVTQGSKNEQFF. The CDR3, as DNA: TGTGCCAGCAGCTTGGTCACGCAGGGGAGTAAGAATGAGCAGTTCTTC.

The chain links TRBV4-3 to TRBJ2-7; 8 bases align to TRBD2. The CDR3 is 18 residues long. From germline, CDR1 is LGHNA and CDR2 YSLEER. The V gene end was trimmed by 0 bases and the J gene end by 5 bases; junction bases not matched to a gene: 15. This chain's CDR3 is CASSQDLGSAGGRDEQYF. As DNA, the CDR3 is TGCGCCAGCAGCCAAGATCTAGGCTCTGCGGGAGGTCGCGACGAGCAGTACTTC.

This chain uses TRBV19 with TRBJ1-5; 8 bases match TRBD1. From germline, CDR1 is LNHDA and CDR2 SQIVND (reference sequence). The CDR3 covers 14 residues. Trimming took 5 bases from V and 3 from J; bases not matched to a gene: 3. CDR3 residues: CASSGQGVNQPQHF. The CDR3 DNA sequence: TGTGCCAGTAGTGGACAGGGAGTCAATCAGCCCCAGCATTTT.

The gene calls are TRBV28 and TRBJ1-2; 7 nucleotides agree with TRBD1. CDR3 size: 14 residues. With 3 bases clipped from V and 8 bases from J, the junction kept 9 bases outside the gene matches. In germline, CDR1 is MDHEN, CDR2 SYDVKM. In DNA, the CDR3 is TGTGCCAGCAGTTTTCGCACAGGGGCGAAAGGCTACACCTTC. Protein: CASSFRTGAKGYTF.